This T cell receptor beta chain was captured in a study of CD8+ T cells in alopecia areata. Study details: Treated individuals took tofacitinib by mouth, 5 to 10 mg twice daily. Tofacitinib was given for 6 to 18 months, then stopped for 6 months.

Details on this clone: Its antigen is not identified.

Whole-study results and caveats: A great number of expanded lesional clones endured in scalp and blood during tofacitinib.

Described treatment: oral pan-JAK inhibitor, 5-10 mg twice daily. Collection of lesional scalp punch biopsies and peripheral blood was performed in alopecia areata patients. Reverse transcribed after extraction, RNA yielded cDNA as the sequencing template. Profiled with immunoSEQ multiplex PCR; TCRdb holds only in-frame clones, not every one. This sample yields 4,400 or so clones, of which approximately 90% are seen a single time; 15% to 20% belongs to the top ten. The CDR3 consists of 14 residues. The germline gives CDR1 SNHLY, CDR2 FYNNEI. The V end was cut by 4 bases, the J end by 3 bases, with 9 bases between.

The receptor's source is a human donor with alopecia areata. The sample was skin, taken at week 4, from a patient treated with tofacitinib. V is TRBV2 and J is TRBJ2-2; a possible D gene is TRBD2 (7 bases). The CDR3 DNA reads as TGTGCCAGCAGTGCGGGGGGCGACACCGGGGAGCTGTTTTTT. Its translation: CASSAGGDTGELFF.